These 18 T cell receptor beta chains were all obtained from the same sample, sequenced in a study of shared clonotypes between healthy human individuals. Repertoires were generated with immunoSEQ multiplex PCR, while TCRdb's copy carries only in-frame clones and drops some. Among roughly 490,000 clones, roughly 85% were seen once, and the ten largest hold more than 10%. Sequences were obtained from PBMCs. The receptors were sampled from a woman between 35 and 50 years old in good health. Some clones in this sample may be carry-over from other donors' samples.

The chain uses TRBV7-9 and TRBJ2-1; 11 bases agree with TRBD2. This CDR3 has 15 residues. Germline CDR1 and CDR2: SEHNR and FQNEAQ (reference sequence). The V and J ends lost 7 bases and 4 bases, in that order; junction bases with no gene match: 6. In DNA form, the CDR3 reads TGTGCCAGCACCTCGGGACTAGCGGTGTACAATGAGCAGTTCTTC. Its translation: CASTSGLAVYNEQFF.

The chain couples TRBV5-1 to TRBJ1-4; TRBD1 aligns across 7 bases. Trimming removed 0 bases from V and 4 bases from J; junction bases left unmatched: 6. The length of the CDR3 is 16 residues. CDR1 SGHRS and CDR2 YFSETQ come from the germline V gene. CDR3 sequence: CASSLEPSGGNEKLFF. The DNA for the CDR3 is TGCGCCAGCAGCTTGGAGCCCTCAGGGGGTAATGAAAAACTGTTTTTT.

V is TRBV10-2 and J is TRBJ2-7; D is uncertain. Germline V CDR1 and CDR2: WSHSY, SAAADI. CDR3 size: 15 residues. V was pared by 0 bases and J by 0 bases, with 9 bases between. The chain's CDR3 is CASSESGGPSYEQYF. The CDR3 DNA is TGCGCCAGCAGTGAGTCGGGTGGGCCCTCCTACGAGCAGTACTTC.

The chain is built from TRBV5-4 and TRBJ2-3; D might be TRBD2 (6 bases). Trimming pared 4 bases from V and 3 bases from J, leaving 21 bases between. The CDR3 is 17 residues long. The germline gives CDR1 SGHNT, CDR2 YYREEE (reference sequence). The CDR3 bases are TGTGCCAGCAGCCCCTTTGGTGGGCAGGCGGGGACAGATACGCAGTATTTT. It encodes CASSPFGGQAGTDTQYF.

This chain uses TRBV29-1 with TRBJ1-1; D is ambiguous. V lost 4 bases to trimming and J lost 0 bases, with 9 bases between them. The CDR3 loop spans 13 amino acids. From germline, CDR1 is SQVTM and CDR2 ANQGSEA. Here the CDR3 reads CSVVPSMNTEAFF. DNA of the CDR3: TGCAGCGTTGTTCCCTCTATGAACACTGAAGCTTTCTTT.

This clone was seen only a few times. The V call is TRBV30, the J call TRBJ1-3; unclear D gene. The CDR3 is 14 residues long. V lost 6 bases and J 1 base, leaving 13 bases between the germline ends. Germline-derived CDR1 and CDR2 are GTSNPN and SVGIG (reference sequence). The CDR3 nucleotides read TGTGCCTGCCACCCGGCTGGGTCTGGAAACACCATATATTTT. Protein: CACHPAGSGNTIYF.

The chain combines TRBV6-5 with TRBJ2-3; 7 bases fit TRBD1. Losses at the gene ends were 3 bases for V and 0 bases for J; bases not matched to a gene: 3. Germline CDR1 is MNHEY and CDR2 is SVGAGI. CDR3 length equals 15 residues. CDR3 sequence reads: CASSYMGQSTDTQYF. In DNA, the CDR3 is TGTGCCAGCAGTTATATGGGACAGAGCACAGATACGCAGTATTTT.

This clone has a count of ten or more. The same CDR3 can be traced to other DNA sequences in this sample. The V call is TRBV7-8, the J call TRBJ1-1; D unresolved. Per the germline V gene, CDR1 is SGHVS and CDR2 is FQNEAQ. The CDR3 length is 12 residues. Trimming took 3 bases from V and 2 from J, leaving 4 bases between them. The CDR3 DNA reads TGTGCCAGCAGCTTTTTAAACACTGAAGCTTTCTTT. This sequence encodes CASSFLNTEAFF. Together with reference TRBV7-8 and TRBJ1-1, the CDR3 gives the full variable domain: GAGVSQSPRYKVAKRGQDVALRCDPISGHVSLFWYQQALGQGPEFLTYFQNEAQLDKSGLPSDRFFAERPEGSVSTLKIQRTQQEDSAVYLCASSFLNTEAFFGQGTRLTVV.

The chain combines TRBV18 with TRBJ2-7; unclear D gene. Trimming left V 2 bases short and J 2 bases short, with 10 bases between. CDR3 size: 14 residues. Germline V gene sequence: CDR1 KGHSH, CDR2 LQKENI. This CDR3 is CASSPGLETYEQYF. DNA for the CDR3: TGTGCCAGCTCACCAGGGTTGGAAACCTACGAGCAGTACTTC.

This chain joins TRBV28 and TRBJ1-4, with unresolved D. The CDR3 totals 14 residues. Trimming shortened V by 10 bases and J by 0 bases, and 12 bases separated the two germline ends. Germline V gene lookup returns CDR1 MDHEN and CDR2 SYDVKM. In nucleotides, the CDR3 is TGTGCCATCCCCGACGGGGCAACTAATGAAAAACTGTTTTTT. This translates into CAIPDGATNEKLFF.

The chain combines TRBV7-2 with TRBJ2-3; maybe TRBD1 (5 bases). The germline CDR1 and CDR2 sequences are SGHTA and FQGNSA. V lost 2 bases to trimming and J lost 8 bases, with 23 bases between them. The CDR3 has 17 residues. The CDR3 spells CASSLRGNLGPQGTQYF. CDR3 DNA sequence: TGTGCCAGCAGCTTAAGGGGCAACCTCGGGCCACAAGGTACGCAGTATTTT.

This clone was counted a few times. Possible read error: a much larger clone is one base away. Additional DNA sequences in this sample encode the identical CDR3. The V call is TRBV28, the J call TRBJ2-1; D may correspond to TRBD1 or TRBD2 (5 bases each). CDR3 length: 14 amino acids. The germline V gene encodes CDR1 MDHEN and CDR2 SYDVKM. The CDR3 DNA follows: TGTGCCAGTAGTTTATCTCACGGGGCAGCTCCACAGTTCTTC. This encodes CASSLSHGAAPQFF.

The V and J genes are TRBV6-1 and TRBJ2-7; D call uncertain. Germline CDR1 and CDR2: MNHNS and SASEGT. The length of the CDR3 is 12 residues. Trimming left V 2 bases short and J 3 bases short, with 5 bases between. CDR3 DNA sequence: TGTGCCAGCAGTGAACAGATCTACGAGCAGTACTTC. This sequence encodes CASSEQIYEQYF.

The chain joins TRBV18 to TRBJ2-3; weak D call: TRBD2 (6 bases). Between the trimmed V and J ends, which lost 3 bases and 6 bases, there was a span of 16 bases. CDR3 length: 15 amino acids. CDR1 and CDR2 (germline): KGHSH, LQKENI. The CDR3 DNA reads as TGTGCCAGCTCACCGCGGGACTCCCAGTTTGATACGCAGTATTTT. Residues: CASSPRDSQFDTQYF.

The V and J genes are TRBV7-6 and TRBJ1-4; D not resolved. V dropped 2 bases and J dropped 3 bases, with 16 bases sitting between them. Germline values: CDR1 SGHVS, CDR2 FNYEAQ. This CDR3 has 17 residues. For the CDR3, the DNA is TGTGCCAGCAGCTTAAGGCCGGGAAGCAATGCTAATGAAAAACTGTTTTTT. Amino acid sequence: CASSLRPGSNANEKLFF.

This clone was seen a handful of times. With a much larger clone just one base away, this may be a read error. The chain joins TRBV5-8 to TRBJ2-7, with D possibly being TRBD1 (5 bases). The V end was cut by 2 bases, the J end by 0 bases, with 6 bases between. There are 13 residues in the CDR3. Germline CDR1 is SGHTS and CDR2 is YDEGEE. Written as DNA, the CDR3 is TGTGCCAGCAGCTTCCAGGGCTCCTACGAGCAGTACTTC. Translating it yields CASSFQGSYEQYF.

The chain joins TRBV7-6 to TRBJ2-1; D unclear. This CDR3 has 12 residues. Between the trimmed V and J ends, which lost 4 bases and 15 bases, there was a span of 16 bases. Germline CDR1 and CDR2: SGHVS and FNYEAQ. CDR3 loop: CASSSARPTRFF. The CDR3 coding sequence is TGTGCCAGCAGCTCCGCCCGGCCTACGCGGTTCTTC.

The V and J genes are TRBV6-5 and TRBJ2-2; perhaps TRBD2 as D (5 bases). The CDR3 loop spans 11 amino acids. Germline CDR1 reads MNHEY; CDR2 reads SVGAGI. CDR3 DNA: TGTGGGGAGCCTGACACCGGGGAGCTGTTTTTT. Translating gives CGEPDTGELFF.